This TCR beta chain was captured by sequencing in a study of CD8+ T cells in alopecia areata. Study details: Dosing spanned 6 to 18 months on tofacitinib, then 6 months off drug.

Germline V gene data show CDR1 as PRHDT and CDR2 as FYEKMQ (reference sequence). The CDR3 covers 13 residues. Between the trimmed V and J ends, which lost 5 bases and 0 bases, there was a span of 7 bases. The treatment: oral pan-JAK inhibitor, 5-10 mg twice daily. Sequencing used cDNA as its template, made by extracting RNA and reverse transcribing it. The data were produced by immunoSEQ multiplex PCR, yet TCRdb's version contains in-frame clones alone and is incomplete. The sample yields about 150,000 clones, 45% to 65% seen once. The receptor was isolated from a human donor with alopecia areata. The chain employs TRBV13 and TRBJ1-1; D is unresolved. The input for sequencing was CD8+ T cells sorted from blood, taken at week 4, from a patient treated with tofacitinib. CDR3 DNA sequence: TGTGCCAGCAGCCCTATTATGAACACTGAAGCTTTCTTT. Amino acid sequence: CASSPIMNTEAFF.